This T cell receptor (beta chain) is from a study of T cell repertoires in cytomegalovirus infection. Across the study: Public TCR beta signature analysis indicated the presence of both CMV infection and matching HLA type.

TCRdb re-derived calls from the reads in MiXCR, one entry per CDR3 protein. The sample carries some 320,000 distinct CDR3 sequences, 25% to 30% recorded once. The CDR3 length is 13 residues. The germline V and J ends were trimmed by 3 bases and 5 bases, with 8 bases remaining between them. General observations from the study: CMV-specific HLA-C-restricted TCR beta clonotypes dominated the ex vivo response.

This clonotype was seen a handful of times. Antigen unknown. This sequence was found in a human donor in good health (CMV status not recorded). Some clones in this sample may be carry-over from other donors' samples. The V call is TRBV12-3 or TRBV12-4, the J call TRBJ1-5, with D unresolved. Sequences were derived from cultured PBMCs, sampled from culture after CMV antigen stimulation. CDR3 sequence: CASSFVDHQPQHF. CDR3 bases: TGTGCCAGCAGTTTTGTAGACCATCAGCCCCAGCATTTT.